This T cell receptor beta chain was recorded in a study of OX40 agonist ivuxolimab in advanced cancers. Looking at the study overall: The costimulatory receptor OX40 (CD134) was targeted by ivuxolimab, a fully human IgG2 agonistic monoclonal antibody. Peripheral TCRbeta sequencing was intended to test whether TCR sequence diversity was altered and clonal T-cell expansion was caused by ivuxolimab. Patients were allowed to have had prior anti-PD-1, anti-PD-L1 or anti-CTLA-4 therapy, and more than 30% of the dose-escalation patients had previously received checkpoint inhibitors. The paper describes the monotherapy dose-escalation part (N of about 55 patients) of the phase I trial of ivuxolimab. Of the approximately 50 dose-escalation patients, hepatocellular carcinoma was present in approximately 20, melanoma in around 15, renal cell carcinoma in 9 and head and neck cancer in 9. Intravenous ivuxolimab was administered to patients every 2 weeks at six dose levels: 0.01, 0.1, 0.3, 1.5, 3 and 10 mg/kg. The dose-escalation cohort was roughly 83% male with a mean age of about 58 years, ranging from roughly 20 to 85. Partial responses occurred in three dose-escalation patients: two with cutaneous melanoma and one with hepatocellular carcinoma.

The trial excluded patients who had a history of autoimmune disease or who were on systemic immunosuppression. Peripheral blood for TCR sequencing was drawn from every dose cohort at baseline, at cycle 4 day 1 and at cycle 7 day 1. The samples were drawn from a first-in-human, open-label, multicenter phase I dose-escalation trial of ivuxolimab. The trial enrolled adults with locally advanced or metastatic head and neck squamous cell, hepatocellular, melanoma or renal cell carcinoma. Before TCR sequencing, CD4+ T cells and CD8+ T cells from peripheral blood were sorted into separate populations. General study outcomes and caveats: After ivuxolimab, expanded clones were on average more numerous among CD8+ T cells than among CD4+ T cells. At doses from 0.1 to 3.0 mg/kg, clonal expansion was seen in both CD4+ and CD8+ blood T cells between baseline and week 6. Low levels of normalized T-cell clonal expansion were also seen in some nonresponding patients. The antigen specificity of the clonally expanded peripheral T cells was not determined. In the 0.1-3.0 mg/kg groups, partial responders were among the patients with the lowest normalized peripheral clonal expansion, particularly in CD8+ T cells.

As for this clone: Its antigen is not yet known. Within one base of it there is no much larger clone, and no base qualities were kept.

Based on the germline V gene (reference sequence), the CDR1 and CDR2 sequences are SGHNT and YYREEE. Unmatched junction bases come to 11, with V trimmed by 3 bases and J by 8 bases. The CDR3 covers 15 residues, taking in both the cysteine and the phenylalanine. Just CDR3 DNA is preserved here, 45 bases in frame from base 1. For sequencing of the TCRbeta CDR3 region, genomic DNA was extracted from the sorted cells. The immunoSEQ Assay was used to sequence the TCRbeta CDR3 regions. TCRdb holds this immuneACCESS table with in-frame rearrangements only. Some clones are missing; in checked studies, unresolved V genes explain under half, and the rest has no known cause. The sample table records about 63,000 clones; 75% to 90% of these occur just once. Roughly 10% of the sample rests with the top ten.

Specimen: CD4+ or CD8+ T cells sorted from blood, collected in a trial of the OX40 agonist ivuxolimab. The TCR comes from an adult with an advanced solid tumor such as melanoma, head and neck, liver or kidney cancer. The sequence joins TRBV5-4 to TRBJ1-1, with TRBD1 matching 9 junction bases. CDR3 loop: CASSWRQGGGGEAFF. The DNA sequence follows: TGTGCCAGCAGCTGGAGACAGGGGGGAGGGGGCGAAGCTTTCTTT.